The 25 T cell receptor beta chains presented below share a single source sample, sequenced in a study of shared clonotypes between healthy human individuals (dated by TCRdb to the early 2020s). CD8 naive samples consisted of CD45RO-negative cells that were positively selected for CCR7, yielding a CD45RA+CCR7+ population without TemRA cells. The receptor library was made with the immunoSEQ multiplex PCR assay. This immuneACCESS table, as held by TCRdb, lists in-frame sequences with V and J called but not all clones. Of the missing ones, under half trace to an unresolved V gene in checked studies; the others have no known cause. The sample table holds over 2 million clones, of which roughly 95% were seen once. The leading ten clones occupy about 1.1% of the sample. The specimen was naive CD8+ T cells sorted from blood. Read against the paper, the sample's cell subset or site label means: CD45RA+CCR7+. The receptor source for this set is a young man in good health.

DNA of the CDR3: TGCGCCAGCAGCCAAGATCGGGAGGGAGCGGGTGAAAAACTGTTTTTT. Its protein product is CASSQDREGAGEKLFF. The chain carries TRBV4-1 and TRBJ1-4; D is ambiguous. Between the trimmed V and J ends, which lost 0 bases and 7 bases, there was a span of 15 bases. This CDR3 is built from 16 residues. Per germline, CDR1 MGHRA and CDR2 YSYEKL.

The chain has TRBV28 and TRBJ2-7; TRBD2 matches at 8 bases. The V and J ends lost 10 bases and 0 bases, in that order; junction bases with no gene match: 14. Germline CDR1 reads MDHEN; CDR2 reads SYDVKM. The CDR3 covers 16 residues. CDR3 region: CATMAPGTRASYEQYF. For the CDR3, the DNA is TGTGCCACCATGGCGCCCGGGACTAGGGCCTCCTACGAGCAGTACTTC. Full variable domain (outside the CDR3, taken from reference TRBV28 and TRBJ2-7): DVKVTQSSRYLVKRTGEKVFLECVQDMDHENMFWYRQDPGLGLRLIYFSYDVKMKEKGDIPEGYSVSREKKERFSLILESASTNQTSMYLCATMAPGTRASYEQYFGPGTRLTVT.

This chain joins TRBV2 and TRBJ2-1; 11 positions match TRBD2. Germline CDR1 SNHLY, CDR2 FYNNEI. The CDR3 totals 16 residues. V lost 10 bases and J lost 7; bases outside the gene matches: 15. CDR3 DNA: TGTGCCACTCCGGAGGGGACTAGCGGAGACCTAAATGAGCAGTTCTTC. It yields the protein CATPEGTSGDLNEQFF.

In regard to this clone: This specimen includes other DNA sequences encoding the same CDR3. V gene TRBV30 combines with J gene TRBJ2-3, with 10 bases identical to TRBD2. Losses at the gene ends were 3 bases for V and 1 base for J; bases not matched to a gene: 4. Germline V gives CDR1 GTSNPN, CDR2 SVGIG (reference sequence). The CDR3 consists of 15 residues. CDR3: CAWSLLAGGTDTQYF. CDR3 DNA sequence: TGTGCCTGGAGCCTCCTAGCGGGGGGCACAGATACGCAGTATTTT.

V gene TRBV7-2 combines with J gene TRBJ2-7, with a weak D call TRBD2 (5 bases). V gave up 1 base and J gave up 3 bases, with 13 bases separating them. The germline V gene has CDR1 SGHTA and CDR2 FQGNSA. The length of the CDR3 is 15 residues. Here the CDR3 DNA reads TGTGCCAGCAGCTTAGACCCAACGGGAAACTACGAGCAGTACTTC. This encodes CASSLDPTGNYEQYF. Filled out from reference TRBV7-2 and TRBJ2-7, the complete variable domain reads GAGVSQSPSNKVTEKGKDVELRCDPISGHTALYWYRQSLGQGLEFLIYFQGNSAPDKSGLPSDRFSAERTGGSVSTLTIQRTQQEDSAVYLCASSLDPTGNYEQYFGPGTRLTVT.

V is TRBV4-3 and J is TRBJ2-2, with 7 bases that match TRBD1. The V and J ends lost 1 base and 4 bases, in that order; junction bases with no gene match: 9. In germline, CDR1 is LGHNA, CDR2 YSLEER. CDR3 length: 17 amino acids. The DNA of the CDR3 is TGCGCCAGCAGCCAAGCACCCTCCGACAGGGTCACCGGGGAGCTGTTTTTT. This sequence encodes CASSQAPSDRVTGELFF.

The CDR3 region is CAWSVGTGLISTDTQYF. Here the CDR3 DNA reads TGTGCCTGGAGTGTAGGAACAGGTCTTATTAGCACAGATACGCAGTATTTT. The chain uses TRBV30 and TRBJ2-3, with D possibly matching TRBD1 (5 bases). The CDR3 totals 17 residues. Trimming took off 0 bases at V and 0 bases at J, with 16 bases between the two ends. CDR1 is GTSNPN and CDR2 is SVGIG in the germline V gene (reference sequence).

The chain links TRBV13 to TRBJ2-1; 9 bases are shared with TRBD2. V dropped 5 bases and J dropped 8; count of bases not matched to a gene: 10. Germline loops: CDR1 PRHDT, CDR2 FYEKMQ (reference sequence). The CDR3 extends over 15 amino acids. The CDR3 region is CASSPDQREVYEQFF. The CDR3 DNA follows: TGTGCCAGCAGCCCTGACCAGCGGGAGGTGTATGAGCAGTTCTTC. The full variable domain, in which reference TRBV13 and TRBJ2-1 provide the parts outside the CDR3, is AAGVIQSPRHLIKEKRETATLKCYPIPRHDTVYWYQQGPGQDPQFLISFYEKMQSDKGSIPDRFSAQQFSDYHSELNMSSLELGDSALYFCASSPDQREVYEQFFGPGTRLTVL.

This clone is a singleton in its sample. The rearrangement joins TRBV14 to TRBJ2-3; D is perhaps TRBD2 (6 bases). Trimming removed 3 bases from V and 2 bases from J, with 15 bases in between. The CDR3 contains 16 residues. The V gene's germline CDR1 is SGHDN and CDR2 FVKESK. The CDR3 DNA reads as TGTGCCAGCAGCCATCGGACTACCTCCTTCACAGATACGCAGTATTTT. Its translation: CASSHRTTSFTDTQYF.

The chain joins TRBV2 to TRBJ2-1; no clear D. CDR3 length: 13 amino acids. V was trimmed by 3 bases and J by 9 bases, leaving 12 bases between them. CDR1 and CDR2 (germline): SNHLY, FYNNEI. CDR3 sequence reads: CASSEFSGPEQFF. CDR3 nucleotide sequence: TGTGCCAGCAGTGAGTTCTCGGGTCCTGAGCAGTTCTTC. The full variable domain, with the rest looked up from reference TRBV2 and TRBJ2-1, is EPEVTQTPSHQVTQMGQEVILRCVPISNHLYFYWYRQILGQKVEFLVSFYNNEISEKSEIFDDQFSVERPDGSNFTLKIRSTKLEDSAMYFCASSEFSGPEQFFGPGTRLTVL.

The chain uses TRBV10-3 and TRBJ1-6, with 7 bases identical to TRBD1. The junction had 8 bases not matched to a gene; V was cut back by 0 bases and J by 0 bases. The germline V gene has CDR1 ENHRY and CDR2 SYGVKD. This CDR3 region has 19 residues. The chain's CDR3 is CAISESTQGSFSYNSPLHF. The CDR3 DNA reads as TGTGCCATCAGTGAGTCGACACAGGGGAGTTTCTCCTATAATTCACCCCTCCACTTT.

The table lists this clone with a count of one. The V call is TRBV2, the J call TRBJ1-2; D gene unclear. V was cut by 7 bases and J by 2 bases, with 11 bases left in between. The CDR3 runs 13 residues. Germline CDR1 SNHLY, CDR2 FYNNEI. The CDR3 here is CASTPALNYGYTF. CDR3 nucleotide sequence: TGTGCCAGCACCCCGGCCCTGAACTATGGCTACACCTTC.

CDR3 in amino acids: CASSDLGGNNEQFF. DNA of the CDR3: TGTGCCAGCAGTGATCTAGGTGGGAATAATGAGCAGTTCTTC. The chain is built from TRBV25-1 and TRBJ2-1; D unresolved. V lost 3 bases and J lost 7, with 13 bases in between. Germline values: CDR1 MGHDK, CDR2 SYGVNS. The CDR3 covers 14 residues.

In the case of this clone: One end of the junction does not line up with germline, which may come from a read error. J is TRBJ1-1 and V is TRBV5-1, with 9 bases fitting TRBD1. The germline V gene has CDR1 SGHRS and CDR2 YFSETQ. CDR3 length equals 16 residues. The CDR3 DNA follows: TGCGCCAGCAGCTCCGCTGGACAGGGGATAGGCACTGAAGCTTCCTTT. This gives the protein CASSSAGQGIGTEASF.

About this clone itself: The sample holds other DNA sequences that translate to the same CDR3. The chain couples TRBV4-1 to TRBJ2-3; D possibly corresponds to TRBD2 (7 bases). CDR1 and CDR2 from the germline V gene are MGHRA and YSYEKL. This CDR3 spans 16 amino acids. Between the trimmed V and J ends, which lost 0 bases and 5 bases, there was a span of 15 bases. The DNA for the CDR3 is TGCGCCAGCAGCCAAGATCTGGCGGGGGCCGTAGATACGCAGTATTTT. Amino acids: CASSQDLAGAVDTQYF.

V usage is TRBV5-1 and J usage is TRBJ2-3, with D possibly being TRBD2 (5 bases). CDR1 and CDR2 from the germline V gene are SGHRS and YFSETQ. This CDR3 has 16 residues. V lost 0 bases to trimming and J lost 2 bases, with 13 bases between them. For the CDR3, the DNA is TGCGCCAGCAGCTTGGTGTGGGAGCGGCCCACAGATACGCAGTATTTT. Its protein product is CASSLVWERPTDTQYF.

The chain joins TRBV10-3 to TRBJ1-6, with unresolved D. CDR1 and CDR2 from the germline V gene are ENHRY and SYGVKD. V lost 3 bases, J lost 10 bases, and 13 bases lay in between. This CDR3 region has 14 residues. The CDR3 region is CAISEGDLGSPLHF. The CDR3 DNA is TGTGCCATCAGTGAAGGAGACCTAGGATCACCCCTCCACTTT.

The CDR3 is CASSDWVTNTEAFF. The CDR3 bases are TGTGCCAGCAGTGACTGGGTGACGAACACTGAAGCTTTCTTT. V and J are TRBV6-4 and TRBJ1-1; no firm D call. CDR3 length equals 14 residues. Germline CDR1 is MRHNA and CDR2 is SNTAGT. V was clipped by 1 base and J by 1 base, with 7 bases between them.

The chain's CDR3 is CASSVGDGGGYEQYF. Here the CDR3 DNA reads TGTGCCAGCAGCGTAGGGGATGGGGGTGGATACGAGCAGTACTTC. The chain is built from TRBV9 and TRBJ2-7; D may be TRBD1 or TRBD2 (5 bases each). Trimming took 0 bases from V and 4 from J, leaving 14 bases between them. Looked up from germline, CDR1 is SGDLS and CDR2 is YYNGEE. The CDR3 contains 15 residues.

The chain carries TRBV4-1 and TRBJ1-1; tentatively, D is TRBD1 (5 bases). This CDR3 is built from 15 residues. With 1 base removed from V and 4 bases from J, the gap between germline ends came to 13 bases. Germline V gene sequence: CDR1 MGHRA, CDR2 YSYEKL. In nucleotides, the CDR3 is TGCGCCAGCAGCCAAGGCTGGGGGAGAGGCACTGAAGCTTTCTTT. Translated, it gives CASSQGWGRGTEAFF.

This chain connects TRBV28 to TRBJ1-6; D gene uncertain. With 6 bases removed from V and 1 base from J, the gap between germline ends came to 4 bases. CDR3 length: 13 amino acids. From germline, CDR1 is MDHEN and CDR2 SYDVKM. The CDR3 here is CASRDSYNSPLHF. The CDR3 DNA is TGTGCCAGCAGGGATTCCTATAATTCACCCCTCCACTTT.

The chain employs TRBV9 and TRBJ1-4, with 10 bases matching TRBD1. Unmatched junction bases numbered 7, after V lost 3 bases and J lost 8 bases. This CDR3 is built from 15 residues. Germline values: CDR1 SGDLS, CDR2 YYNGEE. In DNA form, the CDR3 reads TGTGCCAGCAGCGCAGGGACAGGGGATCGAGAAAAACTGTTTTTT. Translation gives CASSAGTGDREKLFF.

The chain recombines TRBV6-5 with TRBJ1-5; no clear D. The ends were cut back, 0 bases at V and 7 bases at J, with 7 bases in the middle. This CDR3 has 13 amino acids. Germline V lookup: CDR1 MNHEY, CDR2 SVGAGI. The CDR3 region is CASSYSLVQPQHF. In nucleotides, the CDR3 is TGTGCCAGCAGTTACTCGTTGGTGCAGCCCCAGCATTTT.

Points on this clone: In the same sample, other DNA sequences code for this CDR3. This chain uses TRBV7-9 with TRBJ1-1; 7 nucleotides agree with TRBD1. Per germline, CDR1 SEHNR and CDR2 FQNEAQ (reference sequence). V was clipped by 4 bases and J by 3 bases; unmatched bases: 2. The CDR3 is 13 amino acids. The CDR3 sequence is CASSSDRDTEAFF. The CDR3 region has the DNA TGTGCCAGCAGCTCAGACAGGGACACTGAAGCTTTCTTT. The variable domain in full, with the rest retrieved from reference TRBV7-9 and TRBJ1-1, is DTGVSQNPRHKITKRGQNVTFRCDPISEHNRLYWYRQTLGQGPEFLTYFQNEAQLEKSRLLSDRFSAERPKGSFSTLEIQRTEQGDSAMYLCASSSDRDTEAFFGQGTRLTVV.

The chain links TRBV4-1 to TRBJ1-5; no clear D gene. The germline V gene has CDR1 MGHRA and CDR2 YSYEKL. V was pared by 0 bases and J by 1 base, with 16 bases between. This CDR3 has 18 residues. The CDR3 reads CASSQEPPGTASNQPQHF. The DNA of the CDR3 is TGCGCCAGCAGCCAAGAGCCCCCCGGAACGGCAAGCAATCAGCCCCAGCATTTT.